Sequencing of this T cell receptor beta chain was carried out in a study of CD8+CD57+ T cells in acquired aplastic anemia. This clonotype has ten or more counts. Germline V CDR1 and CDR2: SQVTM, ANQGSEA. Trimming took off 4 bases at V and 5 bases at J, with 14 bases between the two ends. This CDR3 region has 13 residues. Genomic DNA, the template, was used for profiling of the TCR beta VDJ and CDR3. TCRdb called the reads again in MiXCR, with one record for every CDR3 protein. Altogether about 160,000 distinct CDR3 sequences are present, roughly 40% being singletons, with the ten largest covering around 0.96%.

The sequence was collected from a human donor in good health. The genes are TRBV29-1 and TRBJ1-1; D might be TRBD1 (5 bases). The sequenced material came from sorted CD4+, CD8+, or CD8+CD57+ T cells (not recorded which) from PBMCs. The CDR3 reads CSVGRGSGTEAFF. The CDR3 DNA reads TGCAGCGTTGGACGCGGGTCAGGGACTGAAGCTTTCTTT.